Sequencing of this T cell receptor (beta chain) was carried out in a study of response to subunit inactivated influenza vaccine. Broader study findings: Authors suggested each seasonal flu vaccination may recruit only limited numbers of new T cells.

A note on this clonotype: The antigen is unknown.

MiXCR, run by TCRdb on the RT-PCR reads, gives a single entry per CDR3 protein. In the table there are approximately 520,000 distinct CDR3 sequences, more than 15% of which are singletons. The germline V and J ends were trimmed by 5 bases and 0 bases, with 16 bases remaining between them. This CDR3 has 15 residues. Germline CDR1 is DFQATT and CDR2 is SNEGSKA (reference sequence). The material was CD4+ T cells sorted from PBMCs, obtained less than 30 months after vaccination. The TCR originated in a man aged 50 to 69 who received an inactivated influenza vaccine. The chain combines TRBV20-1 with TRBJ1-1; perhaps TRBD1 as D (5 bases). CDR3 residues: CSAFRRGSMNTEAFF. CDR3 DNA sequence: TGCAGTGCTTTTAGACGGGGCTCCATGAACACTGAAGCTTTCTTT.